Following are 6 T cell receptor beta chains from one sample sequenced in a study of cytomegalovirus exposure and HLA in healthy donors. With 60 Vbeta and 13 Jbeta primers, the PCR was carried out. TCRdb's table, derived via immunoSEQ multiplex PCR, lists solely in-frame clones and lacks some. The repertoire consists of about 38,000 clones, with roughly 88% occurring once and the leading ten covering 10% to 12%. Material: PBMCs. The origin of the receptors is a woman in her thirties or forties in good health and CMV-seropositive.

The chain recombines TRBV6-6 with TRBJ1-4, with 9 positions matching TRBD1. V lost 5 bases to trimming and J lost 5 bases; unmatched junction nucleotides: 6. This CDR3 is built from 15 residues. Germline V CDR1 and CDR2: MNHNY, SVGAGI (reference sequence). In DNA form, the CDR3 reads TGTGCCAGCAGTAGAGACAGGGGGATGAATGAAAAACTGTTTTTT. This codes for CASSRDRGMNEKLFF.

The V and J genes are TRBV29-1 and TRBJ2-7, with 8 bases lining up with TRBD1. V lost 5 bases to trimming and J lost 3 bases; unmatched junction nucleotides: 6. Germline V gives CDR1 SQVTM, CDR2 ANQGSEA. CDR3 length: 13 residues. The CDR3 here is CSVPTGEGYEQYF. Written as DNA, the CDR3 is TGCAGCGTTCCGACAGGGGAAGGCTACGAGCAGTACTTC.

The chain is built from TRBV5-1 and TRBJ2-5; D is uncertain. V was cut by 0 bases and J by 5 bases, with 14 bases left in between. The CDR3 contains 15 residues. Germline V gene sequence: CDR1 SGHRS, CDR2 YFSETQ. The CDR3 coding sequence is TGCGCCAGCAGCTTGGGTGTTCCCTCCCGGGAGACCCAGTACTTC. This encodes CASSLGVPSRETQYF.

This chain uses TRBV13 with TRBJ1-5, with TRBD1 as a possible D gene (6 bases). V was pared by 5 bases and J by 3 bases, with 14 bases between. The germline V gene has CDR1 PRHDT and CDR2 FYEKMQ (reference sequence). The length of the CDR3 is 15 residues. The CDR3 bases are TGTGCCAGCAGCCAAAGAGGGGGAATCAATCAGCCCCAGCATTTT. This encodes CASSQRGGINQPQHF.

The chain combines TRBV18 with TRBJ2-1; possibly TRBD2 for D (5 bases). Germline loops: CDR1 KGHSH, CDR2 LQKENI. V dropped 2 bases and J dropped 9 bases, with 8 bases sitting between them. CDR3 size: 12 residues. The CDR3 DNA follows: TGTGCCAGCTCACCAAGAGGGTTTGAGCAGTTCTTC. It is translated as CASSPRGFEQFF.

The rearrangement uses TRBV7-8 and TRBJ2-5, with a weak D call TRBD1 (5 bases). CDR3 length equals 13 residues. V was cut by 5 bases and J by 5 bases, with 12 bases left in between. Per the germline V gene, CDR1 is SGHVS and CDR2 is FQNEAQ. Here the CDR3 reads CASSLSQGETQYF. The CDR3 nucleotides are TGTGCCAGCAGCCTTAGCCAGGGTGAGACCCAGTACTTC.